The 28 T cell receptor beta chains given below trace back to one sample, sequenced in a study of control samples from healthy donors and cancer patients. TCRdb's table, derived via immunoSEQ multiplex PCR, lists solely in-frame clones and lacks some. Among about 49,000 clones, 80% to 90% were seen once, and the ten largest hold about 2.8%. The source material was PBMCs. These receptors were collected from a woman between 50 and 59 years old with lung cancer.

This chain links TRBV7-2 with TRBJ1-4; D unclear. The CDR3 loop spans 13 amino acids. Germline-derived CDR1 and CDR2 are SGHTA and FQGNSA. The CDR3 DNA follows: TGTGCTACCCGAAGGCCGGGAAATGAAAAACTGTTTTTT. Its translation: CATRRPGNEKLFF.

The rearrangement uses TRBV6-5 and TRBJ2-7; possibly TRBD2 for D (6 bases). The CDR3 extends over 15 amino acids. Germline CDR1 and CDR2: MNHEY and SVGAGI. V was clipped by 5 bases and J by 7 bases, with 21 bases between them. The CDR3 sequence: CASSPGGPVGYEQYF. Written as DNA, the CDR3 is TGTGCCAGCAGTCCCGGGGGTCCTGTAGGGTATGAGCAGTACTTC.

The chain carries TRBV7-2 and TRBJ1-5; 7 bases match TRBD1. The CDR3 has 16 amino acids. V lost 4 bases and J lost 0; bases outside the gene matches: 6. The V gene's germline CDR1 is SGHTA and CDR2 FQGNSA. CDR3 amino acids: CASSYGTAGSNQPQHF. The CDR3 nucleotides are TGTGCCAGCAGCTATGGGACAGCGGGTAGCAATCAGCCCCAGCATTTT.

This chain connects TRBV19 to TRBJ1-6; 8 bases are shared with TRBD1. CDR1 and CDR2 (germline): LNHDA, SQIVND (reference sequence). Germline trimming cut 10 bases from V and 10 bases from J; bases unmatched to any gene: 6. This CDR3 is 12 amino acids long. CDR3 loop: CATKDRASPLHF. In DNA, the CDR3 is TGTGCCACCAAGGACAGGGCGTCACCCCTCCACTTT.

The CDR3 coding sequence is TGTGCCAGCAGCTTAACGTTAGGGGCGGGGAATGAGCAGTTCTTC. Its protein product is CASSLTLGAGNEQFF. This chain uses TRBV7-3 with TRBJ2-1; possible D gene TRBD2, 6 bases. CDR1 is SGHTA, CDR2 FQGTGA, per germline. The CDR3 sequence is 15 residues long. V was trimmed by 0 bases and J by 7 bases, leaving 13 bases between them.

V usage is TRBV5-4 and J usage is TRBJ2-1, with TRBD2 matching over 13 bases. This CDR3 comprises 17 residues. Germline CDR1 reads SGHNT; CDR2 reads YYREEE (reference sequence). Losses at the gene ends were 4 bases for V and 4 bases for J; bases not matched to a gene: 8. The CDR3: CASSPTSGGENYNEQFF. DNA for the CDR3: TGTGCCAGCAGCCCTACTAGCGGGGGGGAGAATTACAATGAGCAGTTCTTC.

In this sample, this clone turned up once. The J gene is TRBJ1-2, the V gene TRBV28, with D perhaps matching TRBD1 (5 bases). CDR3 length equals 13 residues. The V end lost 7 bases, the J end lost 1 base, and 10 bases lay between the germline ends. Germline CDR1 and CDR2: MDHEN and SYDVKM. The CDR3 region is CASTATVNYGYTF. CDR3 DNA sequence: TGTGCCAGCACCGCGACAGTTAACTATGGCTACACCTTC.

The chain has TRBV7-2 and TRBJ1-5; possibly TRBD1 for D (5 bases). CDR1 SGHTA and CDR2 FQGNSA come from the germline V gene. The CDR3 totals 16 residues. V lost 1 base to trimming and J lost 5 bases, with 15 bases between them. The CDR3 nucleotides read TGTGCCAGCAGCTTAGTTGGGGGTTTATCTGATCAGCCCCAGCATTTT. Protein sequence: CASSLVGGLSDQPQHF. The complete variable domain, with remaining parts taken from reference TRBV7-2 and TRBJ1-5, reads GAGVSQSPSNKVTEKGKDVELRCDPISGHTALYWYRQSLGQGLEFLIYFQGNSAPDKSGLPSDRFSAERTGGSVSTLTIQRTQQEDSAVYLCASSLVGGLSDQPQHFGDGTRLSIL.

The gene calls are TRBV19 and TRBJ2-2; 8 bases are shared with TRBD2. The CDR3 sequence is 15 residues long. The germline V gene encodes CDR1 LNHDA and CDR2 SQIVND (reference sequence). Trimming took 5 bases from V and 6 from J; bases not matched to a gene: 8. The CDR3 DNA is TGTGCCAGTAGTTCGTCCGGGGGGGCCCCCGGGGAGCTGTTTTTT. Encoded protein: CASSSSGGAPGELFF.

The chain links TRBV6-5 to TRBJ1-1, with D uncertain. Germline CDR1 reads MNHEY; CDR2 reads SVGAGI. This CDR3 contains 14 residues. V was pared by 8 bases and J by 2 bases, with 15 bases between. The CDR3 nucleotides are TGTGCCAGCCGCGAGGGTAGTTCCAACACTGAAGCTTTCTTT. Translated: CASREGSSNTEAFF.

The rearrangement joins TRBV7-9 to TRBJ2-1; D is uncertain. Trimming took 2 bases from V and 3 from J, leaving 8 bases between them. Germline V gene lookup returns CDR1 SEHNR and CDR2 FQNEAQ (reference sequence). The CDR3 covers 14 residues. The CDR3, as DNA: TGTGCCAGCAGCTTATCAAACCTCTACAATGAGCAGTTCTTC. Its translation: CASSLSNLYNEQFF.

J is TRBJ1-3 and V is TRBV11-3; D not certain. The germline V and J ends were trimmed by 0 bases and 5 bases, with 11 bases remaining between them. CDR1 is SGHNT and CDR2 is YENEEA in the germline V gene. The CDR3 length is 15 residues. CDR3 DNA sequence: TGTGCCAGCAGCTTAGAGGTGGACGGTAGAAACACCATATATTTT. Translating it yields CASSLEVDGRNTIYF.

The V gene is TRBV7-2, the J gene TRBJ2-6; 11 bases are shared with TRBD1. The germline gives CDR1 SGHTA, CDR2 FQGNSA. The CDR3 sequence is 18 residues long. V was clipped by 3 bases and J by 4 bases; unmatched bases: 8. The DNA of the CDR3 is TGTGCCAGCAGCTTGCCGGGACAGGGGGGAGCGGGGGCCAACGTCCTGACTTTC. This gives the protein CASSLPGQGGAGANVLTF.

In its sample, this clone was seen once. The rearrangement joins TRBV25-1 to TRBJ1-6; TRBD1 might be the D (6 bases). The ends were cut back, 1 base at V and 7 bases at J, with 20 bases in the middle. This CDR3 comprises 18 residues. CDR1 is MGHDK and CDR2 is SYGVNS in the germline V gene. The chain's CDR3 is CASSEWGERGGGNSPLHF. The CDR3 DNA is TGTGCCAGCAGTGAATGGGGCGAGAGAGGGGGAGGGAATTCACCCCTCCACTTT.

The chain employs TRBV6-2 or TRBV6-3 and TRBJ2-7; tentative D call: TRBD1 (6 bases). The CDR3 consists of 15 residues. Trimming removed 5 bases at V and 3 bases at J, with 17 bases between. Germline V gene sequence: CDR1 MNHEY, CDR2 SVGEGT. The CDR3 DNA is TGTGCCAGCAGTCCCCCTCCCGGGACAAGCTACGAGCAGTACTTC. This translates into CASSPPPGTSYEQYF.

The chain uses TRBV10-3 and TRBJ1-5; D is unresolved. This CDR3 region has 14 residues. Trimming took off 4 bases at V and 2 bases at J, with 9 bases between the two ends. CDR1 is ENHRY and CDR2 is SYGVKD in the germline V gene. The CDR3 loop is CAISAQGRNQPQHF. The CDR3 coding sequence is TGTGCCATCAGTGCTCAAGGTCGCAATCAGCCCCAGCATTTT.

V is TRBV18 and J is TRBJ1-2, with 7 bases matching TRBD1. The V gene end was trimmed by 5 bases and the J gene end by 2 bases; junction bases not matched to a gene: 8. Germline lookup yields CDR1 KGHSH and CDR2 LQKENI. This CDR3 has 15 amino acids. The CDR3 DNA reads as TGTGCCAGCTCAGCCTCGGGACAGTCAAACTATGGCTACACCTTC. This codes for CASSASGQSNYGYTF. The entire variable domain, with the rest obtained from reference TRBV18 and TRBJ1-2, is as follows: NAGVMQNPRHLVRRRGQEARLRCSPMKGHSHVYWYRQLPEEGLKFMVYLQKENIIDESGMPKERFSAEFPKEGPSILRIQQVVRGDSAAYFCASSASGQSNYGYTFGSGTRLTVV.

This clone appeared a single time. The CDR3 loop is CASRLTGGEWQPQHF. The CDR3 DNA reads TGTGCCAGCAGGCTAACAGGGGGCGAATGGCAGCCCCAGCATTTT. V gene TRBV6-5 combines with J gene TRBJ1-5, with 9 bases that match TRBD1. The germline V gene has CDR1 MNHEY and CDR2 SVGAGI. There are 15 residues in the CDR3. The ends lost 6 bases at V and 7 bases at J; junction bases unmatched: 10.

V usage is TRBV20-1 and J usage is TRBJ1-5; D not resolved. Germline V CDR1 and CDR2: DFQATT, SNEGSKA (reference sequence). V was pared by 6 bases and J by 7 bases, with 4 bases between. The CDR3 covers 9 residues. In nucleotides, the CDR3 is TGCAGTGCGGGACAGCCCCAGCATTTT. It is translated as CSAGQPQHF.

The chain is built from TRBV25-1 and TRBJ1-1; D is uncertain. Germline CDR1 is MGHDK and CDR2 is SYGVNS. CDR3 size: 14 residues. V was pared by 3 bases and J by 4 bases, with 12 bases between. The CDR3 protein is CASSDSRRSTEAFF. CDR3 bases: TGTGCCAGCAGTGACTCACGACGGAGCACTGAAGCTTTCTTT.

This clone showed up just once. The gene calls are TRBV30 and TRBJ2-3; a weak D match, TRBD1 (5 bases). The CDR3 has 10 amino acids. Trimming took off 1 base at V and 11 bases at J, with 7 bases between the two ends. From germline, CDR1 is GTSNPN and CDR2 SVGIG (reference sequence). In nucleotides, the CDR3 is TGTGCCTGGAGTGGCAGGGTGCAGTATTTT. The encoded protein is CAWSGRVQYF.

V is TRBV30 and J is TRBJ1-2; 8 bases are a match to TRBD1. V was clipped by 2 bases and J by 1 base; unmatched bases: 9. Germline V gene lookup returns CDR1 GTSNPN and CDR2 SVGIG (reference sequence). The CDR3 spans 16 residues. The CDR3 loop is CAWSRAGGAGNYGYTF. The CDR3 region has the DNA TGTGCCTGGAGTCGGGCAGGGGGCGCGGGTAACTATGGCTACACCTTC.

This clone has a single count. The chain combines TRBV4-2 with TRBJ1-1; no firm D call. The V end lost 1 base, the J end lost 5 bases, and 8 bases lay between the germline ends. Germline loops: CDR1 LGHNA, CDR2 YNFKEQ. The CDR3 spans 13 residues. The CDR3, as DNA: TGTGCCAGCAGCCAAGCCTATCATACTGAAGCTTTCTTT. It is translated as CASSQAYHTEAFF.

The rearrangement links TRBV9 to TRBJ1-1, with TRBD1 identical over 8 bases. The junction had 4 bases not matched to a gene; V was cut back by 2 bases and J by 4 bases. Germline CDR1 reads SGDLS; CDR2 reads YYNGEE. This CDR3 is 14 amino acids long. CDR3 region: CASSVQGAITEAFF. As DNA, the CDR3 is TGTGCCAGCAGCGTCCAGGGGGCGATCACTGAAGCTTTCTTT.

The V gene is TRBV30, the J gene TRBJ1-2; perhaps TRBD1 as D (5 bases). The germline V and J ends were trimmed by 4 bases and 2 bases, with 23 bases remaining between them. Germline V CDR1 and CDR2: GTSNPN, SVGIG (reference sequence). This CDR3 comprises 17 residues. CDR3 protein: CAWTWGDYPLLNYGYTF. CDR3 nucleotide sequence: TGTGCCTGGACTTGGGGGGACTATCCCCTTCTGAACTATGGCTACACCTTC.

The chain has TRBV28 and TRBJ2-7; D tentatively fits TRBD1 or TRBD2 (6 bases each). CDR3 size: 15 residues. From germline, CDR1 is MDHEN and CDR2 SYDVKM. V lost 6 bases and J 2 bases, leaving 17 bases between the germline ends. The CDR3 spells CASSFLGGSPYEQYF. The CDR3 DNA reads TGTGCCAGCAGCTTCCTAGGGGGGTCCCCCTACGAGCAGTACTTC.

The chain employs TRBV7-2 and TRBJ2-3; D is possibly TRBD1 (5 bases). CDR1 SGHTA and CDR2 FQGNSA come from the germline V gene. The V end was cut by 5 bases, the J end by 4 bases, with 10 bases between. This CDR3 spans 13 amino acids. CDR3 sequence: CASSQKGSDTQYF. The CDR3 DNA is TGTGCCAGCAGCCAAAAGGGGTCAGATACGCAGTATTTT.

This clone was seen a few times. The V call is TRBV20-1, the J call TRBJ2-3; D gene uncertain. Trimming took off 3 bases at V and 1 base at J, with 20 bases between the two ends. This CDR3 has 17 amino acids. CDR1 and CDR2 from the germline V gene are DFQATT and SNEGSKA (reference sequence). CDR3 bases: TGCAGTGCTAGTACCCCGTGGGAACCCAGACGCACAGATACGCAGTATTTT. It specifies CSASTPWEPRRTDTQYF.